Below, 9 T cell receptor beta chains from the same sample are listed, as sequenced in a study of cytomegalovirus exposure and HLA in healthy donors. PCR involved 60 Vbeta and 13 Jbeta primers. The repertoire was sequenced with immunoSEQ multiplex PCR; TCRdb's copy has only in-frame clones and lacks some. The sample has about 160,000 clones, about 65% seen once. The sequenced sample was PBMCs. The receptors here all came from a man aged 40-55 years in good health and CMV-seropositive.

The V call is TRBV5-1, the J call TRBJ2-5; D is possibly TRBD2 (5 bases). Germline CDR1 is SGHRS and CDR2 is YFSETQ. V gave up 0 bases and J gave up 1 base, with 7 bases separating them. The CDR3 has 14 residues. The CDR3 here is CASSLGGFQETQYF. CDR3 DNA sequence: TGCGCCAGCAGCTTGGGAGGGTTCCAAGAGACCCAGTACTTC.

The rearrangement links TRBV11-3 to TRBJ2-5; possible D gene TRBD2, 6 bases. The J call may be wrong; the DNA end is better matched by TRBJ2-7. CDR1 and CDR2 from the germline V gene are SGHNT and YENEEA. The CDR3 has 14 amino acids. CDR3 sequence reads: CASSPGSSWNEQYF. The CDR3 nucleotides read TGTGCCAGCAGCCCCGGGAGTTCCTGGAACGAGCAGTACTTC.

The V call is TRBV7-9, the J call TRBJ1-1, with TRBD1 matching over 7 bases. The CDR3 length is 12 residues. CDR1 and CDR2 (germline): SEHNR, FQNEAQ (reference sequence). V shed 4 bases and J 7 bases; nucleotides not matched to a gene: 3. CDR3 nucleotide sequence: TGTGCCAGCAGCTCCGGACAGGTTGAAGCTTTCTTT. It specifies CASSSGQVEAFF.

The rearrangement joins TRBV7-3 to TRBJ2-7, with D unresolved. V lost 6 bases to trimming and J lost 5 bases, with 20 bases between them. This CDR3 is built from 15 residues. Germline V gives CDR1 SGHTA, CDR2 FQGTGA. The CDR3 here is CASSPGGHPLNEQYF. The CDR3 nucleotides are TGTGCCAGCAGTCCCGGTGGGCACCCGTTGAACGAGCAGTACTTC. Full variable domain (missing parts from reference TRBV7-3 and TRBJ2-7): GAGVSQTPSNKVTEKGKYVELRCDPISGHTALYWYRQSLGQGPEFLIYFQGTGAADDSGLPNDRFFAVRPEGSVSTLKIQRTERGDSAVYLCASSPGGHPLNEQYFGPGTRLTVT.

V is TRBV10-3 and J is TRBJ2-5; 8 bases agree with TRBD2. The DNA end is more similar to TRBJ2-7, so the J call may be wrong. The CDR3 covers 12 residues. Per germline, CDR1 ENHRY and CDR2 SYGVKD. DNA for the CDR3: TGTGCCATCACCAGCGGGGGCTACGAGCAGTACTTC. Its translation is CAITSGGYEQYF.

The J gene is TRBJ2-3, the V gene TRBV5-4, with D possibly matching TRBD2 (6 bases). CDR1 SGHNT and CDR2 YYREEE come from the germline V gene (reference sequence). The CDR3 is made up of 16 amino acids. V lost 4 bases and J lost 4, with 19 bases in between. This CDR3 reads CASSPGGPRTADTQYF. As DNA, the CDR3 is TGTGCCAGCAGCCCCGGAGGGCCCCGGACCGCAGATACGCAGTATTTT.

This rearrangement joins TRBV15 to TRBJ2-7; no reliable D call. CDR1 LNHNV and CDR2 YYDKDF come from the germline V gene (reference sequence). This CDR3 has 13 residues. Trimming removed 1 base from V and 3 bases from J, with 7 bases in between. The CDR3 DNA follows: TGTGCCACCAGCAGAGTAGCCGACTACGAGCAGTACTTC. Translated: CATSRVADYEQYF. Full variable domain (rest looked up from reference TRBV15 and TRBJ2-7): DAMVIQNPRYQVTQFGKPVTLSCSQTLNHNVMYWYQQKSSQAPKLLFHYYDKDFNNEADTPDNFQSRRPNTSFCFLDIRSPGLGDTAMYLCATSRVADYEQYFGPGTRLTVT.

In regard to this clone: Its ends do not fully match the called genes, so a read error is possible. The same CDR3 arises from other DNA sequences in this sample as well. This sequence joins TRBV7-6 and TRBJ2-3; 12 bases are shared with TRBD2. The CDR3 extends over 15 amino acids. The germline gives CDR1 SGHVS, CDR2 FNYEAQ. CDR3 nucleotide sequence: TGTGCCAGCAGCCTAGCGGGGGGGAGCACAGATACGCAGTATTTT. Translation: CASSLAGGSTDTQYF.

J is TRBJ2-3 and V is TRBV7-2; D gene unclear. The CDR3 is 14 amino acids. CDR1 is SGHTA and CDR2 is FQGNSA in the germline V gene. V dropped 3 bases and J dropped 4 bases, with 11 bases sitting between them. CDR3 nucleotide sequence: TGTGCCAGCAGCTTGGGCCGAACGTCAGATACGCAGTATTTT. It yields the protein CASSLGRTSDTQYF.